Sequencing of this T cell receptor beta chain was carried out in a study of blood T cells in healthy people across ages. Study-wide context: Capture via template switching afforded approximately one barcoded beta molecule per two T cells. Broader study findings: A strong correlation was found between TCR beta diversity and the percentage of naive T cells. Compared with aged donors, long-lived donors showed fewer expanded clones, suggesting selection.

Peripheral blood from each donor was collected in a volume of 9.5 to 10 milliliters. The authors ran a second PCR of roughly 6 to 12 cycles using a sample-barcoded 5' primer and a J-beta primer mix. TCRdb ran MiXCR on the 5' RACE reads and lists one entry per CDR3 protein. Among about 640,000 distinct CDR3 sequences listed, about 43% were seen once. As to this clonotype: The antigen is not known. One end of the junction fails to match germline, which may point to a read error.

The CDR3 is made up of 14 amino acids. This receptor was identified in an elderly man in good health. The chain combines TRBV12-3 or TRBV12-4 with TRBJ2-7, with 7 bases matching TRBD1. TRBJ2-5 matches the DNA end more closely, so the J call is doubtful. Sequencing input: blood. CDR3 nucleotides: TGTGTCAGCAGTTTACAGGGGCTGAGTGGGACCCAGTACTTC. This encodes CVSSLQGLSGTQYF.